The rows below give T cell receptor beta chains drawn from one sample of a study of spatial heterogeneity in lung cancer. TCRdb recomputed calls from the 5' RACE reads with MiXCR, one row per CDR3 protein. Here the sample spans around 100,000 distinct CDR3 sequences, about 4.4% being singletons. This material consisted of lung tumor tissue, taken at surgery. The source of these receptors is a male donor with early-stage non-small cell lung cancer. CDR3s include the opening cysteine and the closing phenylalanine or tryptophan. Each record gives: V gene, J gene, clone size, D gene, CDR3 protein, CDR3 DNA. A D gene is named only where the DNA matches it firmly. The size field is filled for only some rows; it gives once, few, many or a size class.

V gene: TRBV9
J gene: TRBJ1-4
clone size: many
D gene: TRBD1
CDR3 protein: CASSVTTGFDEKLFF
CDR3 DNA: TGTGCCAGCAGCGTTACGACAGGGTTTGATGAAAAACTGTTTTTT

V gene: TRBV5-5
J gene: TRBJ2-4
clone size: many
D gene: NA
CDR3 protein: CASSPGRLEIAKNIQYF
CDR3 DNA: TGTGCCAGCAGCCCGGGACGGTTAGAGATAGCCAAAAACATTCAGTACTTC

V gene: TRBV7-9
J gene: TRBJ1-2
clone size: many
D gene: NA
CDR3 protein: CASSLPSNYGYTF
CDR3 DNA: TGTGCCAGCAGCTTACCCAGTAACTATGGCTACACCTTC

V gene: TRBV28
J gene: TRBJ1-3
clone size: many
D gene: NA
CDR3 protein: CASRGNGFPGFGNTIYF
CDR3 DNA: TGTGCCAGCAGGGGTAACGGCTTTCCGGGTTTTGGAAACACCATATATTTT

V gene: TRBV3-1
J gene: TRBJ1-4
clone size: many
D gene: NA
CDR3 protein: CASSQRGEDIGEKLFF
CDR3 DNA: TGTGCCAGCAGCCAACGGGGGGAGGATATAGGCGAAAAACTGTTTTTT

V gene: TRBV7-2
J gene: TRBJ1-5
clone size: few
D gene: NA
CDR3 protein: CASSVPGGPNQPQHF
CDR3 DNA: TGTGCCAGCAGCGTTCCCGGGGGCCCCAATCAGCCCCAGCATTTT

V gene: TRBV4-2
J gene: TRBJ2-3
clone size: NA
D gene: NA
CDR3 protein: CASSQGAVSTDTQYF
CDR3 DNA: TGTGCCAGCAGCCAAGGGGCGGTTAGCACAGATACGCAGTATTTT

V gene: TRBV28
J gene: TRBJ1-2
clone size: many
D gene: NA
CDR3 protein: CASSASNYGYTF
CDR3 DNA: TGTGCCAGCAGTGCCAGTAACTATGGCTACACCTTC

V gene: TRBV28
J gene: TRBJ1-1
clone size: few
D gene: NA
CDR3 protein: CASSTPGQLMNTEAFF
CDR3 DNA: TGTGCCAGCAGTACCCCGGGACAACTTATGAACACTGAAGCTTTCTTT

V gene: TRBV5-5
J gene: TRBJ2-5
clone size: NA
D gene: TRBD2
CDR3 protein: CASSETSVRVQYF
CDR3 DNA: TGTGCCAGCAGCGAGACTAGCGTCAGGGTACAGTACTTC

V gene: TRBV7-9
J gene: TRBJ2-5
clone size: many
D gene: NA
CDR3 protein: CASSGNRVGETQYF
CDR3 DNA: TGTGCCAGCAGCGGAAACAGGGTCGGAGAGACCCAGTACTTC

V gene: TRBV12-3/TRBV12-4
J gene: TRBJ2-7
clone size: NA
D gene: NA
CDR3 protein: CASSRDTRSYEQYF
CDR3 DNA: TGTGCCAGCAGTCGGGACACCCGCTCCTACGAGCAGTACTTC

V gene: TRBV27
J gene: TRBJ1-5
clone size: large
D gene: TRBD1
CDR3 protein: CASSLSGTGGYQPQHF
CDR3 DNA: TGTGCCAGCAGTTTATCGGGGACAGGGGGCTATCAGCCCCAGCATTTT

V gene: TRBV6-1
J gene: TRBJ1-1
clone size: many
D gene: NA
CDR3 protein: CASSEAGGQNTEAFF
CDR3 DNA: TGTGCCAGCAGTGAAGCGGGGGGACAGAACACTGAAGCTTTCTTT

V gene: TRBV6-2/TRBV6-3
J gene: TRBJ2-3
clone size: many
D gene: NA
CDR3 protein: CASSYLGVTDTQYF
CDR3 DNA: TGTGCCAGCAGTTACTTGGGAGTAACAGATACGCAGTATTTT

V gene: TRBV7-7
J gene: TRBJ2-5
clone size: many
D gene: NA
CDR3 protein: CASSLDGGTQYF
CDR3 DNA: TGTGCTAGCAGCTTAGACGGGGGGACCCAGTACTTC

V gene: TRBV12-5
J gene: TRBJ1-5
clone size: many
D gene: NA
CDR3 protein: CASGFFPLKGHENQPQHF
CDR3 DNA: TGTGCTAGTGGTTTTTTCCCCCTTAAGGGCCACGAGAATCAGCCCCAGCATTTT

V gene: TRBV28
J gene: TRBJ2-2
clone size: many
D gene: TRBD1
CDR3 protein: CASRTGERTGELFF
CDR3 DNA: TGTGCCAGCAGGACAGGGGAGCGCACCGGGGAGCTGTTTTTT

V gene: TRBV29-1
J gene: TRBJ2-7
clone size: many
D gene: NA
CDR3 protein: CSARSQSYEQYF
CDR3 DNA: TGCAGCGCCCGAAGCCAATCCTACGAGCAGTACTTC

V gene: TRBV28
J gene: TRBJ1-3
clone size: NA
D gene: TRBD1
CDR3 protein: CASSSTGRYTIYF
CDR3 DNA: TGTGCCAGCAGTTCGACAGGGAGGTACACCATATATTTT

V gene: TRBV6-5
J gene: TRBJ1-1
clone size: many
D gene: TRBD1
CDR3 protein: CASTLWTGMGAEAFF
CDR3 DNA: TGTGCCAGCACCCTTTGGACAGGGATGGGCGCTGAAGCTTTCTTT

V gene: TRBV7-6
J gene: TRBJ1-3
clone size: few
D gene: NA
CDR3 protein: CASSSPGGSGNTIYF
CDR3 DNA: TGTGCCAGCAGCTCTCCGGGGGGCTCTGGAAACACCATATATTTT

V gene: TRBV10-3
J gene: TRBJ1-4
clone size: few
D gene: NA
CDR3 protein: CAIGPGGAEKLFF
CDR3 DNA: TGTGCCATCGGGCCGGGAGGTGCTGAAAAACTGTTTTTT

V gene: TRBV14
J gene: TRBJ2-1
clone size: many
D gene: NA
CDR3 protein: CASSQEGTSEQFF
CDR3 DNA: TGTGCCAGCAGCCAAGAAGGGACAAGTGAGCAGTTCTTC

V gene: TRBV5-5
J gene: TRBJ2-7
clone size: NA
D gene: NA
CDR3 protein: CASSLEGVHYEQYF
CDR3 DNA: TGTGCCAGCAGCTTGGAAGGGGTCCACTACGAGCAGTACTTC

V gene: TRBV2
J gene: TRBJ1-5
clone size: many
D gene: NA
CDR3 protein: CASLQGPYSNQPQHF
CDR3 DNA: TGTGCCAGCCTCCAGGGCCCTTATAGCAATCAGCCCCAGCATTTT

V gene: TRBV28
J gene: TRBJ2-1
clone size: many
D gene: NA
CDR3 protein: CASSPDSEQFF
CDR3 DNA: TGTGCCAGCAGTCCAGACTCCGAGCAGTTCTTC

V gene: TRBV2
J gene: TRBJ2-3
clone size: many
D gene: TRBD2
CDR3 protein: CASKLAGEDTQYF
CDR3 DNA: TGTGCCAGCAAGCTAGCGGGAGAGGATACGCAGTATTTT

V gene: TRBV7-6
J gene: TRBJ2-3
clone size: many
D gene: TRBD2
CDR3 protein: CASSGPPTSGVTSTDTQYF
CDR3 DNA: TGTGCCAGCAGCGGTCCCCCGACTAGCGGAGTGACTAGCACAGATACGCAGTATTTT

V gene: TRBV4-1
J gene: TRBJ1-2
clone size: many
D gene: TRBD1
CDR3 protein: CASSQGRDSHSYGYTF
CDR3 DNA: TGCGCCAGCAGCCAAGGCCGGGACAGCCATTCCTACGGCTACACCTTC

V gene: TRBV9
J gene: TRBJ1-1
clone size: NA
D gene: NA
CDR3 protein: CASSASIRATEAFF
CDR3 DNA: TGTGCCAGCAGCGCCTCAATCCGGGCCACTGAAGCTTTCTTT

V gene: TRBV5-6
J gene: TRBJ2-7
clone size: many
D gene: NA
CDR3 protein: CASSIRYSGLPDEQYF
CDR3 DNA: TGTGCCAGCAGCATTCGATACTCGGGACTCCCAGACGAGCAGTACTTC

V gene: TRBV7-9
J gene: TRBJ2-3
clone size: many
D gene: NA
CDR3 protein: CASSPTDRDTQYF
CDR3 DNA: TGTGCCAGCAGCCCCACCGACCGAGATACGCAGTATTTT

V gene: TRBV20-1
J gene: TRBJ2-3
clone size: few
D gene: TRBD1
CDR3 protein: CSARDFSTGSELDTQYF
CDR3 DNA: TGCAGTGCTAGAGACTTCTCGACAGGGTCAGAGTTAGATACGCAGTATTTT

V gene: TRBV5-1
J gene: TRBJ2-7
clone size: many
D gene: NA
CDR3 protein: CASSLADTSYEQYF
CDR3 DNA: TGCGCCAGCAGCTTAGCGGACACCTCCTACGAGCAGTACTTC

V gene: TRBV20-1
J gene: TRBJ2-1
clone size: NA
D gene: TRBD1
CDR3 protein: CSAMTGNHNEQFF
CDR3 DNA: TGCAGTGCTATGACAGGGAACCACAATGAGCAGTTCTTC

V gene: TRBV12-3/TRBV12-4
J gene: TRBJ2-3
clone size: many
D gene: NA
CDR3 protein: CASSSNPPATDTQYF
CDR3 DNA: TGTGCCAGCAGTTCAAACCCCCCCGCCACAGATACGCAGTATTTT

V gene: TRBV6-1
J gene: TRBJ2-3
clone size: many
D gene: TRBD2
CDR3 protein: CASRDPSGRADTQYF
CDR3 DNA: TGTGCCAGCAGAGACCCTAGCGGGAGAGCCGATACGCAGTATTTT

V gene: TRBV6-5
J gene: TRBJ1-1
clone size: many
D gene: NA
CDR3 protein: CASRYLMNTEAFF
CDR3 DNA: TGTGCCAGCAGATACCTTATGAACACTGAAGCTTTCTTT

V gene: TRBV20-1
J gene: TRBJ2-1
clone size: many
D gene: NA
CDR3 protein: CSAREALYNEQFF
CDR3 DNA: TGCAGTGCTAGAGAAGCACTTTACAATGAGCAGTTCTTC

V gene: TRBV12-3/TRBV12-4
J gene: TRBJ1-4
clone size: many
D gene: NA
CDR3 protein: CASSLVAGWEATNEKLFF
CDR3 DNA: TGTGCCAGCAGTTTAGTGGCAGGGTGGGAAGCAACTAATGAAAAACTGTTTTTT

V gene: TRBV19
J gene: TRBJ2-2
clone size: many
D gene: NA
CDR3 protein: CASGLPGQNTGELFF
CDR3 DNA: TGTGCCAGTGGACTACCGGGACAAAACACCGGGGAGCTGTTTTTT

V gene: TRBV28
J gene: TRBJ2-7
clone size: many
D gene: NA
CDR3 protein: CASTRADAYEQYF
CDR3 DNA: TGTGCCAGCACCCGCGCGGATGCCTACGAGCAGTACTTC

V gene: TRBV12-3/TRBV12-4
J gene: TRBJ1-5
clone size: many
D gene: TRBD1
CDR3 protein: CASSSGQGTGQPQHF
CDR3 DNA: TGTGCCAGCAGTTCCGGACAGGGAACGGGTCAGCCCCAGCATTTT

V gene: TRBV12-3/TRBV12-4
J gene: TRBJ2-1
clone size: many
D gene: NA
CDR3 protein: CASSLVAGVDEQFF
CDR3 DNA: TGTGCCAGCAGTTTAGTCGCCGGGGTCGATGAGCAGTTCTTC

V gene: TRBV20-1
J gene: TRBJ2-7
clone size: NA
D gene: NA
CDR3 protein: CSALGDRAHEQYF
CDR3 DNA: TGCAGTGCGCTCGGGGACCGAGCCCACGAGCAGTACTTC

V gene: TRBV29-1
J gene: TRBJ1-1
clone size: many
D gene: NA
CDR3 protein: CSVSDGNTEAFF
CDR3 DNA: TGCAGCGTTTCCGACGGGAACACTGAAGCTTTCTTT

V gene: TRBV7-8
J gene: TRBJ2-7
clone size: few
D gene: TRBD1
CDR3 protein: CASSFILTRQGSSYEQYF
CDR3 DNA: TGTGCCAGCAGCTTCATCTTGACGAGACAGGGGAGCTCCTACGAGCAGTACTTC

V gene: TRBV28
J gene: TRBJ2-3
clone size: many
D gene: TRBD2
CDR3 protein: CASREAELAGGRIDTQYF
CDR3 DNA: TGTGCCAGCAGGGAGGCCGAGTTGGCGGGAGGGCGAATAGATACGCAGTATTTT

V gene: TRBV15
J gene: TRBJ1-5
clone size: many
D gene: NA
CDR3 protein: CATGDRANQPQHF
CDR3 DNA: TGTGCCACCGGCGACAGAGCAAATCAGCCCCAGCATTTT

V gene: TRBV11-2
J gene: TRBJ2-7
clone size: NA
D gene: NA
CDR3 protein: CASSPPGVSSYEQYF
CDR3 DNA: TGTGCCAGCAGCCCACCTGGGGTAAGCTCCTACGAGCAGTACTTC

V gene: TRBV20-1
J gene: TRBJ2-7
clone size: many
D gene: TRBD2
CDR3 protein: CSARDLGTSGGAYEQYF
CDR3 DNA: TGCAGTGCTAGAGATTTAGGGACTAGCGGGGGAGCCTACGAGCAGTACTTC

V gene: TRBV20-1
J gene: TRBJ1-5
clone size: many
D gene: NA
CDR3 protein: CSARDDTGWSLVGQPQHF
CDR3 DNA: TGCAGTGCTAGAGATGATACAGGGTGGAGTTTGGTCGGTCAGCCCCAGCATTTT